The clone carrying this TCR beta chain was detected only a few times. Its antigen is unknown. CDR1 is SGHRS and CDR2 is YFSETQ in the germline V gene. CDR3 length: 13 residues. The V end lost 0 bases, the J end lost 6 bases, and 10 bases lay between the germline ends. Stored at -80 C, 2 million PBMCs were the source of the unsorted libraries. Each TCR transcript was tagged with a 10-nucleotide random UMI during 5'RACE. MiXCR, run by TCRdb on the 5' RACE reads, gives a single entry per CDR3 protein. The table shows approximately 50,000 distinct CDR3 sequences, with roughly 3.8% occurring only once. This sample was taken from a study of neurological immune-mediated disorders. Findings and limits, study-wide: CDR3 amino acid sequences of expanded clones were not shared across subjects, a result suggesting private repertoires in all groups. When grouped phylogenetically, the repertoires of 18 of the 34 multiple sclerosis patients fell together in one related-CDR3 cluster, which is a possible signature.

This chain connects TRBV5-1 to TRBJ2-7; tentative D call: TRBD2 (6 bases). The material sequenced was PBMCs. This TCR was sampled from a man in his fifties or sixties with multiple sclerosis. CDR3 nucleotide sequence: TGCGCCAGCAGCTTGGGAAGGGAGGCCGAGCAGTACTTC. Encoded protein: CASSLGREAEQYF.